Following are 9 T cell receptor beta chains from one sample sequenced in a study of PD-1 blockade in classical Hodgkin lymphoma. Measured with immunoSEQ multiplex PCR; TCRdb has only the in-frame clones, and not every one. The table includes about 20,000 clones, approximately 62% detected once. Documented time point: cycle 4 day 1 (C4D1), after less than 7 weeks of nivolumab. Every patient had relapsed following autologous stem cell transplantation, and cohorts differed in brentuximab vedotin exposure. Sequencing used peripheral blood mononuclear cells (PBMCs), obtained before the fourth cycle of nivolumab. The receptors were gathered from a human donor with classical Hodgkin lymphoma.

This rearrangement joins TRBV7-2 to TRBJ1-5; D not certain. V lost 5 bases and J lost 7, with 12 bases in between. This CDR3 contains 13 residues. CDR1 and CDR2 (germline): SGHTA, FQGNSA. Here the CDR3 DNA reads TGTGCCAGCAGCGATGATCCGGGGCAGCCCCAGCATTTT. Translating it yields CASSDDPGQPQHF.

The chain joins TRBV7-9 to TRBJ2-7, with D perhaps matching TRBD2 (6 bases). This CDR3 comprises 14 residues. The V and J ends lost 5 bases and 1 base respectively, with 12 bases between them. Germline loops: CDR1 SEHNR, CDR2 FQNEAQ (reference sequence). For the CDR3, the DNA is TGTGCCAGCAGCCGCGGGACTGATTCCTACGAGCAGTACTTC. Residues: CASSRGTDSYEQYF.

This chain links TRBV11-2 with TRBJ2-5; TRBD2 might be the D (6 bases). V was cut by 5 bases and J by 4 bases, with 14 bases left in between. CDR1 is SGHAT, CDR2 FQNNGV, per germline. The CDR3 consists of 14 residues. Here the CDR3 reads CASSLAASVETQYF. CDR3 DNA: TGTGCCAGCAGCCTCGCGGCTAGCGTAGAGACCCAGTACTTC.

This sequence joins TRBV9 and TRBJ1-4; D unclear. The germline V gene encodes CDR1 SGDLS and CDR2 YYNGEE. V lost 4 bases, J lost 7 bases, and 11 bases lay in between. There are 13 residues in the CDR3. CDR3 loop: CASSPGGREKLFF. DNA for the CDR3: TGTGCCAGCAGCCCGGGCGGGCGTGAAAAACTGTTTTTT.

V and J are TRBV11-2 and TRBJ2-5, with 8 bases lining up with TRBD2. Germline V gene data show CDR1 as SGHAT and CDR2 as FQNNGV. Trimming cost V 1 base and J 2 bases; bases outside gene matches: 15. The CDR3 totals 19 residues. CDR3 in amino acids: CASSLGWRGAPNRQETQYF. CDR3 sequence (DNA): TGTGCCAGCAGCTTAGGTTGGCGGGGGGCCCCAAATAGACAAGAGACCCAGTACTTC.

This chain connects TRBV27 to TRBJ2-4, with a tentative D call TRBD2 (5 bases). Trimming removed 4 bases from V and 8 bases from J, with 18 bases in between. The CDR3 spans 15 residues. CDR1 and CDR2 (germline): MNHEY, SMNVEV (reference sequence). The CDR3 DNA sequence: TGTGCCAGCAGTTCCCTTATGAGAGGGCAAGACATTCAGTACTTC. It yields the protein CASSSLMRGQDIQYF.

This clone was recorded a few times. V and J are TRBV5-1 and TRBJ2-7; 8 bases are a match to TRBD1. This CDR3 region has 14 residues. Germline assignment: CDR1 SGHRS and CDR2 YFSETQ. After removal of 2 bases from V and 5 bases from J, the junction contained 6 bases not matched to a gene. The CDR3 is CASSFTGTGDEQYF. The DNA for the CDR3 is TGCGCCAGCAGCTTTACCGGGACAGGCGACGAGCAGTACTTC.

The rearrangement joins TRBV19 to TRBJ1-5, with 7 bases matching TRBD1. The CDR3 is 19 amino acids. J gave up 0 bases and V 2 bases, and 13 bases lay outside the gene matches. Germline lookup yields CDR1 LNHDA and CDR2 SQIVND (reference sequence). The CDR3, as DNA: TGTGCCAGTAGTATACGAACAGGGGCCCTGGGCTTTAGCAATCAGCCCCAGCATTTT. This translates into CASSIRTGALGFSNQPQHF.

CDR3 sequence reads: CASRRGTGELFF. The DNA of the CDR3 is TGTGCCAGCAGAAGGGGCACCGGGGAGCTGTTTTTT. J is TRBJ2-2 and V is TRBV7-2, with a weak D call TRBD1 (5 bases). V was clipped by 6 bases and J by 4 bases, with 6 bases between them. The CDR3 is made up of 12 amino acids. Germline V gene data show CDR1 as SGHTA and CDR2 as FQGNSA.